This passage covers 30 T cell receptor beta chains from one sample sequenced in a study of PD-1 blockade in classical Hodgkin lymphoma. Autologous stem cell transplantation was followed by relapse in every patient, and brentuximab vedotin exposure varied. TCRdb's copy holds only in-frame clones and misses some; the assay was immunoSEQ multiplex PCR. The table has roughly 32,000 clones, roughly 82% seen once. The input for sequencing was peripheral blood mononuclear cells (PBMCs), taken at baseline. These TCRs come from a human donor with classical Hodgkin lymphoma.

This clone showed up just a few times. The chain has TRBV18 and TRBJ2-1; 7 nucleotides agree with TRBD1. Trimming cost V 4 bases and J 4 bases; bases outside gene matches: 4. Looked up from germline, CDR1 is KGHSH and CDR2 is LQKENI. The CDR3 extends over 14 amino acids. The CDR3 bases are TGTGCCAGCTCACGAGGGACAGAGTACAATGAGCAGTTCTTC. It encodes CASSRGTEYNEQFF.

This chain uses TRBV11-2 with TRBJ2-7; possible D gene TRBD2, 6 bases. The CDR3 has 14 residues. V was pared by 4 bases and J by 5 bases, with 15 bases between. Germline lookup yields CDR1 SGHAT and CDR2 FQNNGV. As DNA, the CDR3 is TGTGCCAGCAGCTCCCTCGACCCGGGAGACGAGCAGTACTTC. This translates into CASSSLDPGDEQYF.

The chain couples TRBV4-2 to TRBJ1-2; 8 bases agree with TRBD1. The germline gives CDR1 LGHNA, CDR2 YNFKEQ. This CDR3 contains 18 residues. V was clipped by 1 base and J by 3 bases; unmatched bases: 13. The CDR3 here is CASSQVGLEGTGDYGYTF. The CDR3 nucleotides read TGTGCCAGCAGCCAAGTCGGTTTGGAGGGGACAGGTGACTATGGCTACACCTTC.

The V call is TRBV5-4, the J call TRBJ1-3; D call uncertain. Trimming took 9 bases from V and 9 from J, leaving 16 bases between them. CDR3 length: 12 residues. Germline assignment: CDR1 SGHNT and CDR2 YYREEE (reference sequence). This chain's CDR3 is CATWAGGRTIYF. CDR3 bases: TGTGCCACATGGGCGGGTGGACGCACCATATATTTT.

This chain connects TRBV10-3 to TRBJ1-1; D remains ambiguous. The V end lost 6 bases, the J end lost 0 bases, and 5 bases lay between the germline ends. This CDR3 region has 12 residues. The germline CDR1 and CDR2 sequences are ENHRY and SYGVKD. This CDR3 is CAIRQVNTEAFF. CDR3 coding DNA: TGTGCCATCAGGCAGGTGAACACTGAAGCTTTCTTT.

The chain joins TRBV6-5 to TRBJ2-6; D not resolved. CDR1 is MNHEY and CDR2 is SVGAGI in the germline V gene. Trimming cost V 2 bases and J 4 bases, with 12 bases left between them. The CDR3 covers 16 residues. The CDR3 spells CASSYASQYGANVLTF. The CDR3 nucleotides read TGTGCCAGCAGTTACGCGAGCCAGTACGGGGCCAACGTCCTGACTTTC.

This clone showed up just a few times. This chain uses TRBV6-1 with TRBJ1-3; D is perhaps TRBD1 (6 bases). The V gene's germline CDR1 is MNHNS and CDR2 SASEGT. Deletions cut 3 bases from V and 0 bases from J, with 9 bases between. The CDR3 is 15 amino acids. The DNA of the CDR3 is TGTGCCAGCAGTGAGCAGGGGTACTCTGGAAACACCATATATTTT. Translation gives CASSEQGYSGNTIYF.

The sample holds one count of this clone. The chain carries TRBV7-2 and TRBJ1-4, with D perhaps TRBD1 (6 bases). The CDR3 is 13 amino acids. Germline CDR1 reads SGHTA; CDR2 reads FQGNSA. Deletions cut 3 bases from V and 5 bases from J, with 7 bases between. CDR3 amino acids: CASSFGQNEKLFF. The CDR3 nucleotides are TGTGCCAGCAGCTTCGGACAGAATGAAAAACTGTTTTTT.

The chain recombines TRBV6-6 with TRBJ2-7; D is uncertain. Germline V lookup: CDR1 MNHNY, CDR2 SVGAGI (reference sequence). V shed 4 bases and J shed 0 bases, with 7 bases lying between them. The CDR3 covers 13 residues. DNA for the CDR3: TGTGCCAGCAGTTTTCGAAGCTCCTACGAGCAGTACTTC. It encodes CASSFRSSYEQYF.

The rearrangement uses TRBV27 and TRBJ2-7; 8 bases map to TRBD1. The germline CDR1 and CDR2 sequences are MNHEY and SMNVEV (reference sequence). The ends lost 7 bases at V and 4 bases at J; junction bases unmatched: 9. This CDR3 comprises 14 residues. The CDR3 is CASNRVTGGYEQYF. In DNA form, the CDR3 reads TGTGCCAGCAATCGGGTAACAGGGGGGTACGAGCAGTACTTC.

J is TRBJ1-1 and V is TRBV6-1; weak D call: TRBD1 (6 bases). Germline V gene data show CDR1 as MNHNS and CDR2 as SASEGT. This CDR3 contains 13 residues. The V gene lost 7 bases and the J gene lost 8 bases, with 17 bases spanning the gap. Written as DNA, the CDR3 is TGTGCCAGCACCCCGGTGGGGGGCCAGGAAGCTTTCTTT. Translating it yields CASTPVGGQEAFF.

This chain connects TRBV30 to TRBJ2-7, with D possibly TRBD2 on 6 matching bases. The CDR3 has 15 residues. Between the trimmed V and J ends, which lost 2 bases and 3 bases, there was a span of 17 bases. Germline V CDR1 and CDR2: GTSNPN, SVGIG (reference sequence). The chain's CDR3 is CAWSQGGSGFYEQYF. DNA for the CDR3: TGTGCCTGGAGTCAGGGCGGTAGCGGATTCTACGAGCAGTACTTC.

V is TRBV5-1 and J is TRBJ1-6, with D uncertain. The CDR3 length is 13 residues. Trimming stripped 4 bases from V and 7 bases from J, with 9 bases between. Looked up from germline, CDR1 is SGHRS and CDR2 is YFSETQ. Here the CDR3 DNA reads TGCGCCAGCAGCATGACCGTCAATTCACCCCTCCACTTT. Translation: CASSMTVNSPLHF.

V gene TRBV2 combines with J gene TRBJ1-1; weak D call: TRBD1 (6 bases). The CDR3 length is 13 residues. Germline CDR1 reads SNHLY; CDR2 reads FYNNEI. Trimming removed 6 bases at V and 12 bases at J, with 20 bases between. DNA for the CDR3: TGTGCCAGCAGACCCACGGAAACAGGGCCGACTTTCTTT. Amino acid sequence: CASRPTETGPTFF.

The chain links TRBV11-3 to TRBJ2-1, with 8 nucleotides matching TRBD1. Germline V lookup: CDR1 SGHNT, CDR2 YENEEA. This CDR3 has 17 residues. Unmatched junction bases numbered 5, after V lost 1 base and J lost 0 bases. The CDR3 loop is CASSLGDRFSSYNEQFF. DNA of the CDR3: TGTGCCAGCAGCTTAGGGGACAGGTTTAGCTCCTACAATGAGCAGTTCTTC.

The CDR3 nucleotides are TGTGCCAGCAGTGGGAATTCACTAGTGGACTTAGCCAAAAACATTCAGTACTTC. Encoded protein: CASSGNSLVDLAKNIQYF. The genes are TRBV6-1 and TRBJ2-4; the D gene is possibly TRBD2 (5 bases). Trimming cost V 4 bases and J 0 bases, with 19 bases left between them. This CDR3 comprises 18 residues. CDR1 and CDR2 from the germline V gene are MNHNS and SASEGT.

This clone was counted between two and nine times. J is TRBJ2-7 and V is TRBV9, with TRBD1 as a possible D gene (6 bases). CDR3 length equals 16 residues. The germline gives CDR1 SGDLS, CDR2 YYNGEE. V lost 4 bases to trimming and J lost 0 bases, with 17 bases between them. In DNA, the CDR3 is TGTGCCAGCAGCCCCGGACAGCACTCCCTCTCCTACGAGCAGTACTTC. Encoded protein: CASSPGQHSLSYEQYF.

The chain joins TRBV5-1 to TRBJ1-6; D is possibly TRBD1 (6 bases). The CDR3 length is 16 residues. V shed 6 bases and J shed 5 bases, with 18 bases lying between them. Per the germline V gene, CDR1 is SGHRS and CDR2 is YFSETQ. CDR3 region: CASKSVSGAHNSPLHF. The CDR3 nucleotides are TGCGCCAGCAAATCTGTATCGGGGGCTCATAATTCACCCCTCCACTTT.

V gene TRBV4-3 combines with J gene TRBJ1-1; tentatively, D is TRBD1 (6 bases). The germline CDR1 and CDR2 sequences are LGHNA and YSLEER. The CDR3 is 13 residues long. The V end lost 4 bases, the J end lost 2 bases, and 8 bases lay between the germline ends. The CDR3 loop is CASSPDSNTEAFF. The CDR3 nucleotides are TGCGCCAGCAGCCCGGACAGTAACACTGAAGCTTTCTTT.

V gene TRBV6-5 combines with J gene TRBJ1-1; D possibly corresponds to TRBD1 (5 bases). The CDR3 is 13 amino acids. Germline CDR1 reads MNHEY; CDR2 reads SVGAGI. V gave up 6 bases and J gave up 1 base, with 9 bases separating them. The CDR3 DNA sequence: TGTGCCAGCAGCCTGACAGCGAACACTGAAGCTTTCTTT. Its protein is CASSLTANTEAFF.

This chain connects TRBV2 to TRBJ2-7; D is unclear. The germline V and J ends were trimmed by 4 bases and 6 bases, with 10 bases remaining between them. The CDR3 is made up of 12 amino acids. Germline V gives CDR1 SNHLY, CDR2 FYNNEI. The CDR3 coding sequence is TGTGCCAGCAGTGGGGCGTCTAGCGAGCAGTACTTC. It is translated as CASSGASSEQYF.

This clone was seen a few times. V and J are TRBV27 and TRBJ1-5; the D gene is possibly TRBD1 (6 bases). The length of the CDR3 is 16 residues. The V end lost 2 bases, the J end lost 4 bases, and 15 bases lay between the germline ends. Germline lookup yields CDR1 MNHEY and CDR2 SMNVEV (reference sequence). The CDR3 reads CASSLQARGGNQPQHF. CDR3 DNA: TGTGCCAGCAGTTTACAGGCCAGGGGTGGGAATCAGCCCCAGCATTTT.

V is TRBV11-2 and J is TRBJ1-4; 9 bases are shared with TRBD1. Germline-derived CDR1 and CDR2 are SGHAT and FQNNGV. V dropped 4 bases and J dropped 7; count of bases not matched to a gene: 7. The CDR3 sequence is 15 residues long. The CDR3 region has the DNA TGTGCCAGCAGCTCCCCGACAGGGGGAAGTGAAAAACTGTTTTTT. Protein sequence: CASSSPTGGSEKLFF.

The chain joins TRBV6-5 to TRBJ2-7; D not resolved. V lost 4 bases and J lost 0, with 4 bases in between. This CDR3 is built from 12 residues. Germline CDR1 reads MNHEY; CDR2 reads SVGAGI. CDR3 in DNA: TGTGCCAGCAGTTCGAGCTCCTACGAGCAGTACTTC. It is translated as CASSSSSYEQYF.

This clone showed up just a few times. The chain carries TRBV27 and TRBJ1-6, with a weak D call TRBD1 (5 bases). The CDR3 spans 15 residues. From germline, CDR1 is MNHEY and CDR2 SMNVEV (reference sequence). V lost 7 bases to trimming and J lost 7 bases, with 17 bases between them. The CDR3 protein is CASTGWGRGNSPLHF. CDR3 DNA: TGTGCCAGCACCGGATGGGGAAGGGGAAATTCACCCCTCCACTTT.

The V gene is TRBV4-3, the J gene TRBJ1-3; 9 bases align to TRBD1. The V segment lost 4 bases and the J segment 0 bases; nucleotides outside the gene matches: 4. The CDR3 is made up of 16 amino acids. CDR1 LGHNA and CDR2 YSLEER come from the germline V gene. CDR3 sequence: CASSPDRGVSGNTIYF. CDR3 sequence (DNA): TGCGCCAGCAGCCCGGACAGGGGCGTCTCTGGAAACACCATATATTTT.

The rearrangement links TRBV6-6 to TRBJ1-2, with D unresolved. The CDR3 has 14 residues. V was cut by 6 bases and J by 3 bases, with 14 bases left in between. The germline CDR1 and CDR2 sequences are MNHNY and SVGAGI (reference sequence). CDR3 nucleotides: TGTGCCAGCAGGGACGGGAACCGTGACTATGGCTACACCTTC. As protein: CASRDGNRDYGYTF.

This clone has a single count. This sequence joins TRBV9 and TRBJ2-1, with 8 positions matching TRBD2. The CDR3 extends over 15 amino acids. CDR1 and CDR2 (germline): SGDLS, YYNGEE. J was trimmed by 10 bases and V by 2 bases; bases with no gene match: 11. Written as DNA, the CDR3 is TGTGCCAGCAGCGTCTTAGCGGGGTCTTTGCAAGAGCAGTTCTTC. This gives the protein CASSVLAGSLQEQFF.

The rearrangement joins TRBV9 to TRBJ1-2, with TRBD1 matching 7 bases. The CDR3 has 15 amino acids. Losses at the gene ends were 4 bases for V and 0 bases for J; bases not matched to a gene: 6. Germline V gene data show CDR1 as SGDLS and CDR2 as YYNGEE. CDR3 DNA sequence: TGTGCCAGCAGCCCCCAGACAGGGACTAACTATGGCTACACCTTC. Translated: CASSPQTGTNYGYTF.

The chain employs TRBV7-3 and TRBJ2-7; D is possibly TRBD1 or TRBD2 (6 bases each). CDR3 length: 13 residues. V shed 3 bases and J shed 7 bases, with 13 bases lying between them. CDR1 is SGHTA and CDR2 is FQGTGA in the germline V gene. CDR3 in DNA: TGTGCCAGCAGCTTGGAGGGGGTCGGAGAGCAGTACTTC. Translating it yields CASSLEGVGEQYF. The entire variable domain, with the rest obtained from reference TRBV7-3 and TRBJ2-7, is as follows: GAGVSQTPSNKVTEKGKYVELRCDPISGHTALYWYRQSLGQGPEFLIYFQGTGAADDSGLPNDRFFAVRPEGSVSTLKIQRTERGDSAVYLCASSLEGVGEQYFGPGTRLTVT.